Here is one T cell receptor beta chain with its context. No antigen is known for it. These data belong to a study of cytomegalovirus exposure and HLA in healthy donors. As for the study in general: An earlier analysis found fewer than 140 million unique TCR beta sequences from 200 million or so T cells. Among several hundred genotyped donors, approximately 80% fell in the Caucasian-associated ancestry cluster. Study results and limitations: The study found most TCR sequences rare, yet found some public TCRs in many donors.

PCR amplification relied on 60 Vbeta primers (plus 13 Jbeta primers). The data were produced by immunoSEQ multiplex PCR, yet TCRdb's version contains in-frame clones alone and is incomplete. Of around 180,000 clones listed, under 90% are singletons. This CDR3 has 11 residues. CDR1 and CDR2 (germline): SNHLY, FYNNEI. The V end was cut by 10 bases, the J end by 8 bases, with 14 bases between. The chain employs TRBV2 and TRBJ1-2, with D unresolved. The sequence was collected from a man aged 18 to 30 in good health and CMV-seronegative. Sample: PBMCs. The CDR3 sequence: CATTEGSGYTF. CDR3 in DNA: TGTGCCACCACGGAGGGATCCGGCTACACCTTC.